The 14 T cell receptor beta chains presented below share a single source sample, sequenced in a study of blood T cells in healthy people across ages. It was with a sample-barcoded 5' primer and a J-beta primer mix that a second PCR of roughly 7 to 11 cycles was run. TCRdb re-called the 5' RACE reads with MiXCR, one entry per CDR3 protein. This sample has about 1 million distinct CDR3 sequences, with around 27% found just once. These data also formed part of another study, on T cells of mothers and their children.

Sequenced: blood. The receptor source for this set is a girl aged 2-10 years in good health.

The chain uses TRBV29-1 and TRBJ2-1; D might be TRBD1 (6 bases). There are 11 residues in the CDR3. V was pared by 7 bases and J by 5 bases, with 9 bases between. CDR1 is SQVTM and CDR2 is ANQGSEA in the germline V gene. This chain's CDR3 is CSAGQNNEQFF. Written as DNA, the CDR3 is TGCAGCGCTGGACAGAACAATGAGCAGTTCTTC.

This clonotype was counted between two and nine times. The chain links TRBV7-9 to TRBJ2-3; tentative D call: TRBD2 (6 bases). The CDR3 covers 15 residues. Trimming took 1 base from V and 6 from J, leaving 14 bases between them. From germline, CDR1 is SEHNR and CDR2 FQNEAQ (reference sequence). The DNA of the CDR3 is TGTGCCAGCAGCTTAGAGGGGAACCGGGGGGATACGCAGTATTTT. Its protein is CASSLEGNRGDTQYF.

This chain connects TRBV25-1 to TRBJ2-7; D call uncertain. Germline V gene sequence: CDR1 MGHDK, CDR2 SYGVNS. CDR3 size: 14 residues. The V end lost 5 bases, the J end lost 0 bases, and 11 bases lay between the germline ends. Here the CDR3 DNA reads TGTGCCAGCAGTATCTCCCGAAGCTCCTACGAGCAGTACTTC. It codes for CASSISRSSYEQYF.

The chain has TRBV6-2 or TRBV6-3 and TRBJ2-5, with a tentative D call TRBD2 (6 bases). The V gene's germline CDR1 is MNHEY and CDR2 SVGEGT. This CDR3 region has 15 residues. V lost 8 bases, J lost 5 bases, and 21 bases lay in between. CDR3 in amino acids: CASGTQYILKETQYF. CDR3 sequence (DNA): TGTGCCAGCGGGACTCAGTATATATTAAAGGAGACCCAGTACTTC.

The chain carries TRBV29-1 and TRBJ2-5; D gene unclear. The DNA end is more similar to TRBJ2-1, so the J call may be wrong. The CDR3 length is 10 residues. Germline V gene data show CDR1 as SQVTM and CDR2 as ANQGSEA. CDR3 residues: CSAISAEQFF. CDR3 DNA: TGCAGCGCCATCAGCGCTGAGCAGTTCTTC.

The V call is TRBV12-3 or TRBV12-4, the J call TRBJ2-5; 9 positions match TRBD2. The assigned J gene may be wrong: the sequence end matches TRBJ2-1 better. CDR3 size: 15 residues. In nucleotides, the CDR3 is TGTGCCAGCAGCCCCAGCGGGAGGAAGATTAATGAGCAGTTCTTC. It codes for CASSPSGRKINEQFF.

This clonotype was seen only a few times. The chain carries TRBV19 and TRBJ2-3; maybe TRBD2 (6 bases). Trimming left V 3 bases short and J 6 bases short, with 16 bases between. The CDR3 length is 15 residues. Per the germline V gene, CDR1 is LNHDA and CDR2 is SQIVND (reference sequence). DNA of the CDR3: TGTGCCAGTAGTATTGTGGCCCCCCGGGGGGATACGCAGTATTTT. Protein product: CASSIVAPRGDTQYF. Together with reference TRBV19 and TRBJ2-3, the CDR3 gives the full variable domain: DGGITQSPKYLFRKEGQNVTLSCEQNLNHDAMYWYRQDPGQGLRLIYYSQIVNDFQKGDIAEGYSVSREKKESFPLTVTSAQKNPTAFYLCASSIVAPRGDTQYFGPGTRLTVL.

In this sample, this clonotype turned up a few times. The CDR3 nucleotides are TGCGCCAGCAGTACACCGGGACAGGGTGGTTGTTACGAGCAGTACTTC. Translation: CASSTPGQGGCYEQYF. This sequence joins TRBV23-1 and TRBJ2-7; 9 bases fit TRBD1. TRBV23-1 is an ORF for which the function is uncertain. The CDR3 loop spans 16 amino acids. Trimming took 5 bases from V and 4 from J; bases not matched to a gene: 12.

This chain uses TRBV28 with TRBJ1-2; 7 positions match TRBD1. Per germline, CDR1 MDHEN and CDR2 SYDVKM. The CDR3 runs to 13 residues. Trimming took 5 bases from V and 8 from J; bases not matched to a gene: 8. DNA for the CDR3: TGTGCCAGCAGTCTGACAGGGAGCGGCGGCTACACCTTC. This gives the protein CASSLTGSGGYTF.

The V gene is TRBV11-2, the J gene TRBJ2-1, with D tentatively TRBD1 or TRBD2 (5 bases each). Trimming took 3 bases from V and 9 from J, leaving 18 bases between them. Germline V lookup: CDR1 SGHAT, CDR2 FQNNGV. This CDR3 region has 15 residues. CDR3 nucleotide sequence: TGTGCCAGCAGCTTCGGGTCACTCGGGGCCGGTGAGCAGTTCTTC. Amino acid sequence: CASSFGSLGAGEQFF. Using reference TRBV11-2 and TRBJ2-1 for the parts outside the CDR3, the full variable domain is EAGVAQSPRYKIIEKRQSVAFWCNPISGHATLYWYQQILGQGPKLLIQFQNNGVVDDSQLPKDRFSAERLKGVDSTLKIQPAKLEDSAVYLCASSFGSLGAGEQFFGPGTRLTVL.

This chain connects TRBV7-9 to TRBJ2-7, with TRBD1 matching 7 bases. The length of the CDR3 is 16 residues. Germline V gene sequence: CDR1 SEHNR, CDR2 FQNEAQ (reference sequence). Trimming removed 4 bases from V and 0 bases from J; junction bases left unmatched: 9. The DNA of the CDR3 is TGTGCCAGCAGCTCCGACCTGACAGGGAACTCCTACGAGCAGTACTTC. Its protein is CASSSDLTGNSYEQYF.

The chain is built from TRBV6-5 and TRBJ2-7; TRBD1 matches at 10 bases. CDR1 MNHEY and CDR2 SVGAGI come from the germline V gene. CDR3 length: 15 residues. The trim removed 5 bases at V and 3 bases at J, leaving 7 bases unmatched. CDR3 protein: CASSPHRDRGYEQYF. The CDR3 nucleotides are TGTGCCAGCAGTCCCCACCGGGACAGGGGCTACGAGCAGTACTTC.

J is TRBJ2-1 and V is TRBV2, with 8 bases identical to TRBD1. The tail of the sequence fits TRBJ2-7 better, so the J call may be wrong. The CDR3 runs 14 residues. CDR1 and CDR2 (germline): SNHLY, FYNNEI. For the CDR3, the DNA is TGTGCCAGCAGTATCCCCGGGACAGGATCCGAGCAGTACTTC. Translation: CASSIPGTGSEQYF.

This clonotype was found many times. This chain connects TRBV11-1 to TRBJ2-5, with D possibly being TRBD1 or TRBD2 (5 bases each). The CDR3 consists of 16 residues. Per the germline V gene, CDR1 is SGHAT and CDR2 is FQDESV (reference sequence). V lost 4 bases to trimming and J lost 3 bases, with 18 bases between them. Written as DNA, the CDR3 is TGTGCCAGCAGCTCCTCGTACCGGGACCTTAAAGAGACCCAGTACTTC. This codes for CASSSSYRDLKETQYF.